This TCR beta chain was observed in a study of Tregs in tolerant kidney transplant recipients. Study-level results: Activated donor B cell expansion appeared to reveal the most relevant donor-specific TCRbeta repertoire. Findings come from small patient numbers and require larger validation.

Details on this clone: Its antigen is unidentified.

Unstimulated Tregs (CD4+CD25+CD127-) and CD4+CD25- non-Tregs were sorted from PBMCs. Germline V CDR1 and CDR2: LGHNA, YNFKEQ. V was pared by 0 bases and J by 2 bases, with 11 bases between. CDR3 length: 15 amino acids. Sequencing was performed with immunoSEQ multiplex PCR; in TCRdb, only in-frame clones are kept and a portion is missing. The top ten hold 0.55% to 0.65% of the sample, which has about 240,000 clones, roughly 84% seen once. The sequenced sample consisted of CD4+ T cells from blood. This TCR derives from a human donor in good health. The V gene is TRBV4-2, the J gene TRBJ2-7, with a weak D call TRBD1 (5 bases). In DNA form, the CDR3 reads TGTGCCAGCAGCCAAGATCTGCCAGGGACCTACGAGCAGTACTTC. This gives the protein CASSQDLPGTYEQYF.